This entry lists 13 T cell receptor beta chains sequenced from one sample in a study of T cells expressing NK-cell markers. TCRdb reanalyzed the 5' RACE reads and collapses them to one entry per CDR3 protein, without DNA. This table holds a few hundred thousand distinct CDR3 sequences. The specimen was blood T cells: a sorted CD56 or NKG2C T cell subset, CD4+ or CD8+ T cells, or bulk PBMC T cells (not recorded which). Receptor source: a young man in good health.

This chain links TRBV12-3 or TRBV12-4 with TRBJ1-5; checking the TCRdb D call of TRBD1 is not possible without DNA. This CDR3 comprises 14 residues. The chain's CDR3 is CASSWTGREQPQHF.

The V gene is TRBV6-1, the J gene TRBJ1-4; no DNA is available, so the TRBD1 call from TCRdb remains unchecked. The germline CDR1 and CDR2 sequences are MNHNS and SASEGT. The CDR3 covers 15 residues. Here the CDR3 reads CASSGLGTGGKKLFF.

CDR3 region: CSVGGNQPQHF. The chain links TRBV29-1 to TRBJ1-5. CDR3 length: 11 amino acids. Germline V gene lookup returns CDR1 SQVTM and CDR2 ANQGSEA.

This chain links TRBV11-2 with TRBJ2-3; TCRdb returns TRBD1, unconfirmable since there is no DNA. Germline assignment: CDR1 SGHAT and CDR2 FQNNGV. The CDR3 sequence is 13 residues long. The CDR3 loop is CASSDPPGLTQYF.

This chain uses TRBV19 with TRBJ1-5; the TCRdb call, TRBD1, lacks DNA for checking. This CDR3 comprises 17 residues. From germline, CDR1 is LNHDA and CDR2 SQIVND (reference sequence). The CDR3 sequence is CASSIVTGGNGNQPQHF.

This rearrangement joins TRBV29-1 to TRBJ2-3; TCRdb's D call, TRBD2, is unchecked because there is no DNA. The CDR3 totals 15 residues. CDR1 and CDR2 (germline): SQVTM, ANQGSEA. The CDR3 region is CSARRPSGITDTQYF.

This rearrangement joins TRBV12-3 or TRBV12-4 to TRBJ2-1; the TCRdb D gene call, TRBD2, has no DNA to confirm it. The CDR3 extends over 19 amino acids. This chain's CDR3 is CASTAGTSGTIWGNNEQFF.

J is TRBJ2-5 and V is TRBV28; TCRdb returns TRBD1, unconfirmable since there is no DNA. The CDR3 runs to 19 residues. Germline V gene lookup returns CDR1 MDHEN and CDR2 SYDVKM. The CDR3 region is CASSRYPHLRQGGQETQYF.

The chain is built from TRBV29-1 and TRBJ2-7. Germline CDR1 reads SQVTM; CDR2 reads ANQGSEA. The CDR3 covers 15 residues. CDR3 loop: CSVEDPGGSSYEQYF.

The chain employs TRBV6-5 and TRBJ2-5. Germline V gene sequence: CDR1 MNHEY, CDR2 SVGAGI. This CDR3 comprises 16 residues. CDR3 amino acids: CASSYSGLGVQETQYF.

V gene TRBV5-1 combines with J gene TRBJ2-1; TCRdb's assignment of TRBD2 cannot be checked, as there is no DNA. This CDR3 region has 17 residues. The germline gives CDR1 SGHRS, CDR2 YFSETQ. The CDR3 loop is CASSLALLAGAYDEQFF.

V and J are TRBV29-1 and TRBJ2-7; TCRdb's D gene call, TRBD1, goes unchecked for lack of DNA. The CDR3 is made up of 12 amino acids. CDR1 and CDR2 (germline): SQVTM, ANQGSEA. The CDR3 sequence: CSVGGATYEQYF.

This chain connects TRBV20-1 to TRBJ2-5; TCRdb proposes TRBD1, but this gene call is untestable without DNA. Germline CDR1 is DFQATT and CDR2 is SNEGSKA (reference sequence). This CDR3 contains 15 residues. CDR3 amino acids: CSARAQTGAKETQYF.